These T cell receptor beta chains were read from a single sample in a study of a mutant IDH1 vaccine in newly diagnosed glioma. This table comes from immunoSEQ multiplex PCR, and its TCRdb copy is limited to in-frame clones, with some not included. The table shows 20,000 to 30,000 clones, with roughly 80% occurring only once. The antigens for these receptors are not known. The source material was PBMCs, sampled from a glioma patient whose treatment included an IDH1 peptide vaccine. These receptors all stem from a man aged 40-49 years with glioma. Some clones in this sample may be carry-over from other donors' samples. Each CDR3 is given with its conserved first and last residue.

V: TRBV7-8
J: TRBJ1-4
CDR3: CASTLGGARSEKLFF

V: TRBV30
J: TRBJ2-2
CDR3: CAWTQGSGELFF

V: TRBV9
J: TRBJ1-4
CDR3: CASSVGRGGEKLFF

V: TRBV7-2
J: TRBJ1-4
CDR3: CASSLDGSGGEKLFF

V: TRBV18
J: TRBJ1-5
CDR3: CASSRGRDQPQHF

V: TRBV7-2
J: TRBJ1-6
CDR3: CASSLGPGNSPLHF

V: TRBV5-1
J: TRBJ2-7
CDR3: CASSLGQVFYEQYF

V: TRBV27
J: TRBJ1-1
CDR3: CASRPGTGVMNTEAFF

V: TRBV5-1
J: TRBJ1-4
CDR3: CASSSGGGDNEKLFF

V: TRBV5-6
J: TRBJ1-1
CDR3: CASSTENYNTEAFF

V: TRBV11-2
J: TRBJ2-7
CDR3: CASSLGGTAYEQYF

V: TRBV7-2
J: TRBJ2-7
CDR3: CASRLGGGRLWEQYF

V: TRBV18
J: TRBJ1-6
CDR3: CASSLGSYNSPLHF

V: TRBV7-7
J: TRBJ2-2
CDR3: CASSLRTQNTGELFF

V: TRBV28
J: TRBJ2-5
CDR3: CASRRAGLIQYF

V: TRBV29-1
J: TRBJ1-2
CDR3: CSVRLVANYGYTF

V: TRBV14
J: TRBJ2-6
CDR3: CASSPGGSGANVLTF

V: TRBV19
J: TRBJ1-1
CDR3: CASKAVNTEAFF

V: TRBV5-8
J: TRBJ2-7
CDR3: CASSLGAATYEQYF

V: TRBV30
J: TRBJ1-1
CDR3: CAWSLPIGGSAEAFF

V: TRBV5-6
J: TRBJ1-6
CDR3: CASSLQGAVYSPLHF

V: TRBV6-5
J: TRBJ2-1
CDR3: CASRISSYNEQFF

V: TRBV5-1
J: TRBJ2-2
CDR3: CASSLLIVGTGPPGELFF

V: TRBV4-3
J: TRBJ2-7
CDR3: CASSPQTDSLSYEQYF

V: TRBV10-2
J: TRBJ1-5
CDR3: CASSDVGPQHF

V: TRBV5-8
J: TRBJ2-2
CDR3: CASSSGVTNTGELFF

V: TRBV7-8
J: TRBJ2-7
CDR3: CASSPGVAGAYEQYF